This T cell receptor beta chain is from a study of T cell repertoires in cytomegalovirus infection. For the study at large: It can be stated that public TCR beta signatures indicated CMV infection as well as a matching HLA type. Study-wide points: Cumulative public TCR beta family frequency identified carriers of CMV plus the relevant HLA.

Germline lookup yields CDR1 SGHNT and CDR2 YENEEA. The length of the CDR3 is 15 residues. V gave up 5 bases and J gave up 2 bases, with 12 bases separating them. TCRdb reprocessed the reads with MiXCR, giving one entry per CDR3 protein. The data show 650,000 to 850,000 distinct CDR3 sequences, around 29% seen once. Worth noting for this clonotype: Its specificity is unknown.

The gene calls are TRBV11-3 and TRBJ2-2; the D gene is possibly TRBD1 (5 bases). The sequences come from cultured CD8+ T cells from PBMCs, collected from culture after CMV antigen stimulation. The clonotype comes from a human donor in good health (CMV status not recorded). Some clones in this sample may be carry-over from other donors' samples. CDR3 nucleotides: TGTGCCAGCAGCCCCAGGGTTGGAAACACCGGGGAGCTGTTTTTT. This gives the protein CASSPRVGNTGELFF.